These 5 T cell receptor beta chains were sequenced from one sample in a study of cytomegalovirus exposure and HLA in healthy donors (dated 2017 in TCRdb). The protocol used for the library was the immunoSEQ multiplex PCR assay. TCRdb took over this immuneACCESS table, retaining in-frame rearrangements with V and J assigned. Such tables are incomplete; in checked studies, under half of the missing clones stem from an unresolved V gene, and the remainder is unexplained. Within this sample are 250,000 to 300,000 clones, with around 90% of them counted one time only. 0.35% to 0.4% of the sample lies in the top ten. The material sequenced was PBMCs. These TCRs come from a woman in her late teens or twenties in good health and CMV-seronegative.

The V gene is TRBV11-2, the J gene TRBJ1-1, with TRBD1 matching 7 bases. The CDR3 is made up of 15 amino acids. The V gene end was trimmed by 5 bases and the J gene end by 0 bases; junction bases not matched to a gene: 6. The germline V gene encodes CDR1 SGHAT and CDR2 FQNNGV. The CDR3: CASSPRTGLNTEAFF. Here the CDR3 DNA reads TGTGCCAGCAGCCCGCGGACAGGACTGAACACTGAAGCTTTCTTT.

The CDR3 sequence: CALGHRETQYF. CDR3 in DNA: TGTGCCTTGGGACACCGCGAGACCCAGTACTTC. The genes are TRBV30 and TRBJ2-5, with a tentative D call TRBD1 (6 bases). Trimming cost V 7 bases and J 5 bases, with 11 bases left between them. This CDR3 has 11 amino acids. Looked up from germline, CDR1 is GTSNPN and CDR2 is SVGIG (reference sequence).

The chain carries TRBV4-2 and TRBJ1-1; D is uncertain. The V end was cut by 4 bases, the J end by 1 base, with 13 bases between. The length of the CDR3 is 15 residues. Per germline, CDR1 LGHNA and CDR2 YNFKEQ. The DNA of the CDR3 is TGTGCCAGCAGCCGAAGTATACAGACGAACACTGAAGCTTTCTTT. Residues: CASSRSIQTNTEAFF.

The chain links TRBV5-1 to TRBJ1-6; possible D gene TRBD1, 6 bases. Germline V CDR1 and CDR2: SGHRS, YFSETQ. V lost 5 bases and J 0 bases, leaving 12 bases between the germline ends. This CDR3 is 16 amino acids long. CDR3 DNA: TGCGCCAGCAGACCCGACAGGAACTCCTATAATTCACCCCTCCACTTT. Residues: CASRPDRNSYNSPLHF.

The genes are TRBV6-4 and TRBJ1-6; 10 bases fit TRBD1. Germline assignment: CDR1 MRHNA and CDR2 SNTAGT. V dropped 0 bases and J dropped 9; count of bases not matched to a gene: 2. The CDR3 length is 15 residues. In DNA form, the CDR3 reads TGTGCCAGCAGTGACTCGAGGGACAGGGGTTCACCCCTCCACTTT. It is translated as CASSDSRDRGSPLHF.